The present T cell receptor (beta chain) was sequenced within a study of shared clonotypes between healthy human individuals. Study results and limitations: Clonotype sharing among donors was thought likely to change with sequencing depth.

Details on this clone: Antigen unknown.

For each subset, genomic DNA was distributed in equal portions over several immunoSEQ plates. On sorted subsets, replicate PCRs used roughly 190 ng DNA, or roughly 30,000 T cell genomes. Method: immunoSEQ multiplex PCR; TCRdb's copy keeps in-frame clones and lacks some. The sample holds millions of clones, approximately 94% seen once. This CDR3 is 13 amino acids long. Germline CDR1 is GTSNPN and CDR2 is SVGIG (reference sequence). V lost 0 bases and J lost 7, with 12 bases in between. CD45RO negativity and positive selection for CCR7 defined naive CD8 cells, a population that excluded terminally differentiated effector memory CD45RA+ cells.

Sequenced sample: naive CD8+ T cells sorted from blood. This chain joins TRBV30 and TRBJ1-2; D may be TRBD1 (6 bases). This sequence originates from a young man in good health. CDR3 nucleotide sequence: TGTGCCTGGAGTGTACCGGGGGCCGGTGGCTACACCTTC. Protein: CAWSVPGAGGYTF.